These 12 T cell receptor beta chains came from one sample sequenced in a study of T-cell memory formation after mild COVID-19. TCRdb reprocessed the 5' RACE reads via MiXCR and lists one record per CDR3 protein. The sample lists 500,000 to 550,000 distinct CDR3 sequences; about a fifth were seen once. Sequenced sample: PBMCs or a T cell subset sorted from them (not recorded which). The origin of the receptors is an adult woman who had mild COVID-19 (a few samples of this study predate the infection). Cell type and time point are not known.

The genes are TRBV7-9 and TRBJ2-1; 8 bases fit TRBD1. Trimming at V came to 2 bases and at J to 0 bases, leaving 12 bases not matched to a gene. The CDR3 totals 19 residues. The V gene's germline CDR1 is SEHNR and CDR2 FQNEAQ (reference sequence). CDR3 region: CASSLSDRGPLSSYNEQFF. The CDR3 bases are TGTGCCAGCAGCTTAAGCGACAGGGGACCGTTGAGCTCCTACAATGAGCAGTTCTTC.

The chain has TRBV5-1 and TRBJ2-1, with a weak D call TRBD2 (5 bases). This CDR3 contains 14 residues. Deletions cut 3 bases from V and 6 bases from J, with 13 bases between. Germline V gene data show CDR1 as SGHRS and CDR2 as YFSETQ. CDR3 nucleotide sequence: TGCGCCAGCAGCTGGCGGGCAGGCTCCAATGAGCAGTTCTTC. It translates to CASSWRAGSNEQFF.

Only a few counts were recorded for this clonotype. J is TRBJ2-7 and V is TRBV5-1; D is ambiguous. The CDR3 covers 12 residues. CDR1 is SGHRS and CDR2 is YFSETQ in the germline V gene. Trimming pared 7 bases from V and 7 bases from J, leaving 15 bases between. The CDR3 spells CASAPNYEEQYF. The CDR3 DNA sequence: TGCGCCAGCGCACCAAATTACGAGGAGCAGTACTTC.

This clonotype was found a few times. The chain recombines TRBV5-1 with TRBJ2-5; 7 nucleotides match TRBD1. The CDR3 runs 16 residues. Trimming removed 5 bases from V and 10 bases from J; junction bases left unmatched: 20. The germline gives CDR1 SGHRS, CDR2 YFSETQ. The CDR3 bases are TGCGCCAGCAGGCGCCCGACAGGGACCCGATTGGTGCTCCAGTACTTC. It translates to CASRRPTGTRLVLQYF.

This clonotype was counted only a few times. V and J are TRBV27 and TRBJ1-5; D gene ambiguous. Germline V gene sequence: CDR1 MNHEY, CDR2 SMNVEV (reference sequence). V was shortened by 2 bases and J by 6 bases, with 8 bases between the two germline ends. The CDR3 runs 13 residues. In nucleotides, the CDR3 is TGTGCCAGCAGTTTACAGGTTGGTCAGCCCCAGCATTTT. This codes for CASSLQVGQPQHF.

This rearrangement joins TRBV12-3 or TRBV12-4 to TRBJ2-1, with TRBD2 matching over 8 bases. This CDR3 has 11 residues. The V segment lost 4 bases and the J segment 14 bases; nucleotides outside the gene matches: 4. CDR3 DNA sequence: TGTGCCAGCAGTTCTGGACTAGCAGAGTTCTTC. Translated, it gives CASSSGLAEFF.

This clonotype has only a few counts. The CDR3 loop reads CSAREIGTGMNTEAFF. In DNA form, the CDR3 reads TGCAGTGCTAGGGAGATCGGGACAGGGATGAACACTGAAGCTTTCTTT. This chain uses TRBV20-1 with TRBJ1-1, with TRBD1 identical over 9 bases. The CDR3 runs 16 residues. J gave up 0 bases and V 3 bases, and 8 bases lay outside the gene matches. Germline-derived CDR1 and CDR2 are DFQATT and SNEGSKA (reference sequence).

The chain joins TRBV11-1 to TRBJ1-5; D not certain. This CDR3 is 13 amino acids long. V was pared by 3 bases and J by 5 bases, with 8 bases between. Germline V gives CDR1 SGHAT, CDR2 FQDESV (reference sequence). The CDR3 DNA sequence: TGTGCCAGCAGCTTTAGTACCGATCAGCCCCAGCATTTT. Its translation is CASSFSTDQPQHF. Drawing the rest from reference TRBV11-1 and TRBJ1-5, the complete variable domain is EAEVAQSPRYKITEKSQAVAFWCDPISGHATLYWYRQILGQGPELLVQFQDESVVDDSQLPKDRFSAERLKGVDSTLKIQPAELGDSAMYLCASSFSTDQPQHFGDGTRLSIL.

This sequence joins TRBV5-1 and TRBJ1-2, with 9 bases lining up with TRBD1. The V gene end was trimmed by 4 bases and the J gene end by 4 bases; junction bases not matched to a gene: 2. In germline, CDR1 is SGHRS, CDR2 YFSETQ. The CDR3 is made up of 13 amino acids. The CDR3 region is CASSQDRGYGYTF. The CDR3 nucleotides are TGCGCCAGCAGCCAGGACAGGGGCTATGGCTACACCTTC.

The CDR3 loop is CASSQRGQLADTQYF. CDR3 DNA sequence: TGTGCCAGCAGCCAGAGAGGACAGCTCGCAGATACGCAGTATTTT. The rearrangement uses TRBV3-1 and TRBJ2-3; D is possibly TRBD1 (6 bases). Germline loops: CDR1 LGHDT, CDR2 YNNKEL (reference sequence). The CDR3 spans 15 residues. Trimming took 3 bases from V and 4 from J, leaving 14 bases between them.

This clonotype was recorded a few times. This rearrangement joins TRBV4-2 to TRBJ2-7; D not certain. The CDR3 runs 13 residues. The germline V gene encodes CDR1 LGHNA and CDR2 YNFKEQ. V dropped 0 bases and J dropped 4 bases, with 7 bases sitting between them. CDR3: CASSQEVRYEQYF. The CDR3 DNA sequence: TGTGCCAGCAGCCAAGAAGTCCGTTACGAGCAGTACTTC.

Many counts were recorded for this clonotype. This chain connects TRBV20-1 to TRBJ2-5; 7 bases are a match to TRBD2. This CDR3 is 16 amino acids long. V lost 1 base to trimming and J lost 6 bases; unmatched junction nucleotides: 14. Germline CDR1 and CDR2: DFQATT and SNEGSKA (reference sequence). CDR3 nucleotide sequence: TGCAGTGCTAGAGTTTTCGAGAGGGAGGGTGGGAAGACCCAGTACTTC. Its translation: CSARVFEREGGKTQYF.